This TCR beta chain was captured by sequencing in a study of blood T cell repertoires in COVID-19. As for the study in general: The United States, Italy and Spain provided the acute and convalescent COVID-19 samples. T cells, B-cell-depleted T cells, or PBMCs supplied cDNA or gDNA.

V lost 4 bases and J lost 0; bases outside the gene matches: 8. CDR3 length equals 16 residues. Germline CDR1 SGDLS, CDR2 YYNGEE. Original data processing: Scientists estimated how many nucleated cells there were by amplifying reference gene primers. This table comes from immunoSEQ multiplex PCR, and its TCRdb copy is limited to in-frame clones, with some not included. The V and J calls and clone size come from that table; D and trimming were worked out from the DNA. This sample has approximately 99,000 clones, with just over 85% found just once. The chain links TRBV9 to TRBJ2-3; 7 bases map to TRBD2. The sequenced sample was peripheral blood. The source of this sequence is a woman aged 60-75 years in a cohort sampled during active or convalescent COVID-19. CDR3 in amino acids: CASSPMVGGSTDTQYF. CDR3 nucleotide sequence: TGTGCCAGCAGCCCGATGGTGGGGGGGAGCACAGATACGCAGTATTTT.